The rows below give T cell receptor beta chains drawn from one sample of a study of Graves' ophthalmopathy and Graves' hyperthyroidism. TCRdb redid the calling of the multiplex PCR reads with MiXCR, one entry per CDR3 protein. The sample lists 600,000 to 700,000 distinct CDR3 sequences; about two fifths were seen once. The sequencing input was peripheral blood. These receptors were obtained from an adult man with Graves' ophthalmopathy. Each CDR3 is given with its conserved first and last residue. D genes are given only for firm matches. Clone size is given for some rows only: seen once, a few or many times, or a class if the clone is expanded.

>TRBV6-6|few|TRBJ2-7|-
CASSYTNQGRRNEQYF
TGTGCCAGCAGTTACACAAACCAGGGGAGGCGGAACGAGCAGTACTTC
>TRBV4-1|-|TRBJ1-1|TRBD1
CASSHRFLTGANTEAFF
TGCGCCAGCAGCCACCGATTTCTGACAGGGGCGAACACTGAAGCTTTCTTT
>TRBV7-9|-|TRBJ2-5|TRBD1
CASSDRDRGAKTQYF
TGTGCCAGCAGCGACCGGGACAGGGGAGCGAAGACCCAGTACTTC
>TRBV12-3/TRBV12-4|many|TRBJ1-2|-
CASSLPGVGYGYTF
TGTGCCAGCAGTTTACCGGGGGTGGGGTATGGCTACACCTTC
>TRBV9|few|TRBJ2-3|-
CASSVGRRTDTQYF
TGTGCCAGCAGCGTTGGTCGGCGCACAGATACGCAGTATTTT
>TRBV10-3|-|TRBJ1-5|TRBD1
CAIGSGGTGLREPQHF
TGTGCCATCGGGAGTGGGGGGACAGGGCTTAGAGAGCCCCAGCATTTT
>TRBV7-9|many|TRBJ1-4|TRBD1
CASRRTGGPFATNEKLFF
TGTGCCAGCAGACGGACAGGGGGACCGTTCGCAACTAATGAAAAACTGTTTTTT
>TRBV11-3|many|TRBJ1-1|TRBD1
CASSPGQANTEAFF
TGTGCCAGCAGCCCGGGACAGGCGAACACTGAAGCTTTCTTT
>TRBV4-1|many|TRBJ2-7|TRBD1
CASSQGTGLSEQYF
TGCGCCAGCAGCCAAGGGACAGGGTTGAGCGAGCAGTACTTC
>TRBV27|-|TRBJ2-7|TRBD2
CASSRAGRAYEQYF
TGTGCCAGCAGCCGAGCGGGGCGAGCCTACGAGCAGTACTTC
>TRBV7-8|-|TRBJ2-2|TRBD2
CASSYPGLATTGELFF
TGTGCCAGCAGCTACCCGGGACTAGCGACGACCGGGGAGCTGTTTTTT
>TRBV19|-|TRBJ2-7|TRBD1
CASSLTTGTGNEQYF
TGTGCCAGTAGTCTTACCACCGGGACAGGGAACGAGCAGTACTTC
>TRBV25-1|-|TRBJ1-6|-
CASSELHNSPLHF
TGTGCCAGCAGTGAATTGCATAATTCACCCCTCCACTTT
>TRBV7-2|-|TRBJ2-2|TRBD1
CASSFRQGSAGELFF
TGTGCCAGCAGCTTCCGACAGGGGAGTGCCGGGGAGCTGTTTTTT
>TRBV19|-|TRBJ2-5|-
CASSLLGFQETQYF
TGTGCCAGTAGTTTACTGGGGTTCCAAGAGACCCAGTACTTC
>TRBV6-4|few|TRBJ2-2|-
CASRHGPGSGELFF
TGTGCCAGCAGGCACGGGCCTGGGTCCGGGGAGCTGTTTTTT
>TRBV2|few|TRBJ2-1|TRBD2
CASPAGGPTNEQFF
TGTGCCAGCCCGGCGGGGGGGCCAACCAATGAGCAGTTCTTC